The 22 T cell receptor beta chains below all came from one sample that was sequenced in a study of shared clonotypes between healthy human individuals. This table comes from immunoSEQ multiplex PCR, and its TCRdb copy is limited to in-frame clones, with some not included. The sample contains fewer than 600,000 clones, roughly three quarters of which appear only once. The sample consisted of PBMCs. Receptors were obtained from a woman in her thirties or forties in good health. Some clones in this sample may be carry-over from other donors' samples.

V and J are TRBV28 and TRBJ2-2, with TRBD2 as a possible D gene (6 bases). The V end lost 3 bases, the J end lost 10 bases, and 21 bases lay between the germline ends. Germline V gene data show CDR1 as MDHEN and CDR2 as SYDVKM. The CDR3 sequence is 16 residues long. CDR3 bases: TGTGCCAGCAGTTTGCTGGCGGGGCAGGGACCGGCGGAGCTGTTTTTT. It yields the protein CASSLLAGQGPAELFF.

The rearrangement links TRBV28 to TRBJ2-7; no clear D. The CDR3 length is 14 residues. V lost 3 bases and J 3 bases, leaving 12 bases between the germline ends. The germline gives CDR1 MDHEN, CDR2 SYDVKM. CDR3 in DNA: TGTGCCAGCAGTTTGCTCGATAGCTACTACGAGCAGTACTTC. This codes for CASSLLDSYYEQYF.

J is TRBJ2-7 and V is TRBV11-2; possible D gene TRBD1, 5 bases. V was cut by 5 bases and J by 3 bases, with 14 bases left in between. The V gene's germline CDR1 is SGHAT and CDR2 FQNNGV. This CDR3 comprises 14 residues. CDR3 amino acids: CASSRLGQVYEQYF. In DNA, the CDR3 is TGTGCCAGCAGCCGTCTCGGACAAGTCTACGAGCAGTACTTC.

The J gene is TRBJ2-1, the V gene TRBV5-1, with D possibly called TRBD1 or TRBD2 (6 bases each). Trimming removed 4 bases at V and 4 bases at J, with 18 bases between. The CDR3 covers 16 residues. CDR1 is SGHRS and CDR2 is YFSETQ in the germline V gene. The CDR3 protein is CASSRGDLQGYNEQFF. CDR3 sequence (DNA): TGCGCCAGCAGCAGGGGGGACCTCCAGGGGTACAATGAGCAGTTCTTC.

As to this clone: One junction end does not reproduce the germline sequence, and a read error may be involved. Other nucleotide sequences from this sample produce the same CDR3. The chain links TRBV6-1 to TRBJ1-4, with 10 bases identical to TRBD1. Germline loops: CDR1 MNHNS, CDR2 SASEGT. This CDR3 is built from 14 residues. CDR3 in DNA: TGCGCCAGCAGTGGTAGGACAGGGGGAGAAAAACTGTTTTTT. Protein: CASSGRTGGEKLFF.

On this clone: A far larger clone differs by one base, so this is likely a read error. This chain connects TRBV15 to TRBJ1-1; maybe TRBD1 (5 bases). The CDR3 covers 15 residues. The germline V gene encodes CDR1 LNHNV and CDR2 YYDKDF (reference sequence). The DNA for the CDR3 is TGTGCCACCAACAGAGTAGGGGCTAGGAACACTGAAGCTTTCTTT. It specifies CATNRVGARNTEAFF. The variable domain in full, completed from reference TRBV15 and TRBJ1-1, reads DAMVIQNPRYQVTQFGKPVTLSCSQTLNHNVMYWYQQKSSQAPKLLFHYYDKDFNNEADTPDNFQSRRPNTSFCFLDIRSPGLGDTAMYLCATNRVGARNTEAFFGQGTRLTVV.

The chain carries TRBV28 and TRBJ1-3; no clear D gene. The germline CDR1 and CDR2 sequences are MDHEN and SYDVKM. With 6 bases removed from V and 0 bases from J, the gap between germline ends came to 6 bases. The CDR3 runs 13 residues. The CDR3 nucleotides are TGTGCCAGCAGCACGGACTCTGGAAACACCATATATTTT. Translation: CASSTDSGNTIYF.

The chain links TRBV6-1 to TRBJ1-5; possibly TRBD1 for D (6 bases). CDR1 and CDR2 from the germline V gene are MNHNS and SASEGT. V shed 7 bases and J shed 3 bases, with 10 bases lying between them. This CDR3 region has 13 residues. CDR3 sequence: CASTDSLNQPQHF. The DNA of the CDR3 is TGTGCCAGCACGGACAGCCTCAATCAGCCCCAGCATTTT.

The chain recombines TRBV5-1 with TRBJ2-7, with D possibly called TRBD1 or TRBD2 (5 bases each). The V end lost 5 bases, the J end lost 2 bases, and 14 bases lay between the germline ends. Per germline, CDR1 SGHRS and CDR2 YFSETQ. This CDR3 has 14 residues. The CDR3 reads CASSRDRGAYEQYF. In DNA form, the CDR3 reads TGCGCCAGCAGTCGGGACCGAGGGGCCTACGAGCAGTACTTC.

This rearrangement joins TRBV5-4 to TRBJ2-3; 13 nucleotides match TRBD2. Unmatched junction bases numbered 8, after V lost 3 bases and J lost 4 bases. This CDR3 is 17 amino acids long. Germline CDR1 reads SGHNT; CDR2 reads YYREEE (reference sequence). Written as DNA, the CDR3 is TGTGCCAGCAGCTGGAGGACTAGCGGGAGCAGACCAGATACGCAGTATTTT. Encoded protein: CASSWRTSGSRPDTQYF.

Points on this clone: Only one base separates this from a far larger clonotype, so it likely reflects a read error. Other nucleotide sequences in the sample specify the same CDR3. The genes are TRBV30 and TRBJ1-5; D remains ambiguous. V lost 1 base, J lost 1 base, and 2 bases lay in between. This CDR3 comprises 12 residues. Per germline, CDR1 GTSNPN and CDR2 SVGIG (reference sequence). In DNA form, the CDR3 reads TGTGCCTGGAGTGGAAGCAATCAGCCCCAGCATTTT. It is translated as CAWSGSNQPQHF.

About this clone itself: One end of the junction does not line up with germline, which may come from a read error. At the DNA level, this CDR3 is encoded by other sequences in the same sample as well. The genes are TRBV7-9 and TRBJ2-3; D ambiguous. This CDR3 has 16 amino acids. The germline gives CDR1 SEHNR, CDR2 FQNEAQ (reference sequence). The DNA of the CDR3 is TGTGCAAGCAGCGCACTAACCCGTGGTAGCACAGATACGCAGTATTTT. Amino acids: CASSALTRGSTDTQYF.

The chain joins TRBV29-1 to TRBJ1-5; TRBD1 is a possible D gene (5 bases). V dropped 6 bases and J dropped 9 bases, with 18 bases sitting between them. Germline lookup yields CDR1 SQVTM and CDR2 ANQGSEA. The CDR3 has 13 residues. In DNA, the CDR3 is TGCAGCGTGTCCCGGGACCGGCGAGGGCCCCAGCATTTT. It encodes CSVSRDRRGPQHF.

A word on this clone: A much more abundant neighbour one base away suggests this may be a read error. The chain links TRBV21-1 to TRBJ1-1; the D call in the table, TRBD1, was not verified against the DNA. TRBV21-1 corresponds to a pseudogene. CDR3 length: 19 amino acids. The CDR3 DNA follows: TGTGCCAGCAGCAAAGCGATGCTCCGGGACAGCGGTTTGAACACTGAAGCTTTCTTT. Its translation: CASSKAMLRDSGLNTEAFF.

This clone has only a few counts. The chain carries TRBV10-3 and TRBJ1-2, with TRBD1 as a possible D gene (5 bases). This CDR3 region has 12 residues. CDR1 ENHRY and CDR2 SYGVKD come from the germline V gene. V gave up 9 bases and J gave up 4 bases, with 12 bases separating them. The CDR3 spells CAMGRGTYGYTF. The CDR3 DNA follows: TGTGCCATGGGGCGGGGGACCTATGGCTACACCTTC.

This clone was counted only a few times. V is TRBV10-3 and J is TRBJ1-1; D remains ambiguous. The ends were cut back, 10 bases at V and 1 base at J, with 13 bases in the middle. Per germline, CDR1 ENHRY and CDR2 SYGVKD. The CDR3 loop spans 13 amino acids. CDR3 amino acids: CATQEGTNTEAFF. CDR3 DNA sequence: TGTGCCACCCAGGAGGGAACGAACACTGAAGCTTTCTTT.

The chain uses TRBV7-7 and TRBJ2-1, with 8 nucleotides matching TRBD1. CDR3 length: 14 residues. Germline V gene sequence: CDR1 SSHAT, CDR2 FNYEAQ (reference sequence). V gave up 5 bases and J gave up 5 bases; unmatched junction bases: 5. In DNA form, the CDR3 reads TGTGCCAGCAGCACGGGACAGGCGAACAATGAGCAGTTCTTC. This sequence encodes CASSTGQANNEQFF.

The DNA of the CDR3 is TGTGCCAGCACTCAATCACAGGGGGGCACCGGGGAGCTGTTTTTT. Translating gives CASTQSQGGTGELFF. This sequence joins TRBV7-9 and TRBJ2-2; 8 nucleotides agree with TRBD1. This CDR3 contains 15 residues. Germline V gene data show CDR1 as SEHNR and CDR2 as FQNEAQ (reference sequence). Trimming took 7 bases from V and 4 from J; bases not matched to a gene: 8.

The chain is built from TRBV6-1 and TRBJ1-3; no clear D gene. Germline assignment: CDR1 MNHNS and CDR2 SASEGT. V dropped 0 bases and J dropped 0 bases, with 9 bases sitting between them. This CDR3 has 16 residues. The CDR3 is CASSEARLGSGNTIYF. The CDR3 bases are TGTGCCAGCAGTGAAGCGCGACTAGGCTCTGGAAACACCATATATTTT.

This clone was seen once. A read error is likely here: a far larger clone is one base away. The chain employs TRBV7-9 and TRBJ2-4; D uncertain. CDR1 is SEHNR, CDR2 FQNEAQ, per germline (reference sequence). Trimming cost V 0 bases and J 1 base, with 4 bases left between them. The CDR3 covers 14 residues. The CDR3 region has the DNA TGTGCCAGCAGCTTAGCGGCGGCCAAAAACATTCAGTACTTC. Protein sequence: CASSLAAAKNIQYF.

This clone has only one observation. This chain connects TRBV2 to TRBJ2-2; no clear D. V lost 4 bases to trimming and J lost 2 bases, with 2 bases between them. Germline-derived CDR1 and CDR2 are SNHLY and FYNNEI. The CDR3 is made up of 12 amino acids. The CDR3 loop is CASSANTGELFF. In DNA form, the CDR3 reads TGTGCCAGCAGTGCTAACACCGGGGAGCTGTTTTTT.

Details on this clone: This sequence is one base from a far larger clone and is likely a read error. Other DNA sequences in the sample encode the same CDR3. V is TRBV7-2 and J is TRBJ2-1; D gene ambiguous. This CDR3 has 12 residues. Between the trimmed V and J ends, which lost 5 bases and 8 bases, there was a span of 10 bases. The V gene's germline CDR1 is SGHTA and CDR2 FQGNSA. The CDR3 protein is CASSRTLDEQFF. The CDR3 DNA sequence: TGTGCCAGCAGCAGGACCTTGGATGAGCAGTTCTTC. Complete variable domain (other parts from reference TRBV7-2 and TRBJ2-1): GAGVSQSPSNKVTEKGKDVELRCDPISGHTALYWYRQSLGQGLEFLIYFQGNSAPDKSGLPSDRFSAERTGGSVSTLTIQRTQQEDSAVYLCASSRTLDEQFFGPGTRLTVL.